These 27 T cell receptor beta chains were sequenced from one sample in a study of blood T cell repertoires in COVID-19 (TCRdb year 2020). Library preparation used the immunoSEQ multiplex PCR assay. The table comes from immuneACCESS by way of TCRdb, which keeps in-frame sequences with V and J called. Part of the clones is missing from these tables; in studies checked, under half for an unresolved V gene and the rest for unknown reasons. The sample contains about 190,000 clones, 90% of them found a single time. 0.62% of the sample is held by the ten biggest clonotypes. Sequenced material: peripheral blood. Source of these receptors: a middle-aged man with acute or convalescent COVID-19.

V usage is TRBV19 and J usage is TRBJ2-5; 13 nucleotides line up with TRBD2. In germline, CDR1 is LNHDA, CDR2 SQIVND (reference sequence). Germline trimming cut 5 bases from V and 5 bases from J; bases unmatched to any gene: 14. The CDR3 extends over 18 amino acids. CDR3 bases: TGTGCCAGTAGTCCACTAGCGGGGGGGCCAACTCGTTATGAGACCCAGTACTTC. Translation gives CASSPLAGGPTRYETQYF.

CDR3 protein: CASRDPTGTSGSPLHF. Written as DNA, the CDR3 is TGTGCCAGCAGAGACCCGACAGGGACTAGTGGTTCACCCCTCCACTTT. This chain links TRBV6-6 with TRBJ1-6, with TRBD1 matching 7 bases. The CDR3 loop spans 16 amino acids. V dropped 6 bases and J dropped 9; count of bases not matched to a gene: 14. Germline V CDR1 and CDR2: MNHNY, SVGAGI (reference sequence).

V and J are TRBV3-1 (or the pseudogene TRBV3-2) and TRBJ2-1; 9 bases agree with TRBD2. This CDR3 is built from 15 residues. Trimming removed 4 bases from V and 2 bases from J; junction bases left unmatched: 3. The germline V gene has CDR1 LGHDT and CDR2 YNNKEL (reference sequence). The CDR3 nucleotides read TGTGCCAGCAGCCTAGCGGGAGCAACCTACAATGAGCAGTTCTTC. Protein product: CASSLAGATYNEQFF.

The genes are TRBV3-1 (or the pseudogene TRBV3-2) and TRBJ1-3; 8 nucleotides agree with TRBD1. The junction had 5 bases not matched to a gene; V was cut back by 5 bases and J by 2 bases. From germline, CDR1 is LGHDT and CDR2 YNNKEL (reference sequence). CDR3 length: 15 amino acids. The CDR3 region is CASSEQGGPGNTIYF. The CDR3 coding sequence is TGTGCCAGCAGCGAACAGGGGGGGCCTGGAAACACCATATATTTT.

J is TRBJ2-7 and V is TRBV5-4; 8 bases align to TRBD1. The ends lost 0 bases at V and 1 base at J; junction bases unmatched: 0. Germline V gives CDR1 SGHNT, CDR2 YYREEE (reference sequence). The CDR3 consists of 14 residues. In DNA form, the CDR3 reads TGTGCCAGCAGCTTGGACAGGGGGTCCTACGAGCAGTACGTC. Amino acids: CASSLDRGSYEQYV.

The chain employs TRBV18 and TRBJ2-2; D ambiguous. The V end lost 1 base, the J end lost 0 bases, and 3 bases lay between the germline ends. Germline CDR1 KGHSH, CDR2 LQKENI. CDR3 size: 14 residues. For the CDR3, the DNA is TGTGCCAGCTCACCACGAGCGAACACCGGGGAGCTGTTTTTT. The encoded protein is CASSPRANTGELFF.

V is TRBV6-5 and J is TRBJ1-1; 9 nucleotides align to TRBD1. The V gene's germline CDR1 is MNHEY and CDR2 SVGAGI. The trim removed 7 bases at V and 3 bases at J, leaving 6 bases unmatched. The CDR3 consists of 14 residues. CDR3 DNA sequence: TGTGCCAGCACCCCACAGGGGGCGGACACTGAAGCTTTCTTT. The encoded protein is CASTPQGADTEAFF.

The chain is built from TRBV30 and TRBJ1-1; D ambiguous. Germline V lookup: CDR1 GTSNPN, CDR2 SVGIG (reference sequence). The CDR3 has 14 residues. V gave up 0 bases and J gave up 0 bases, with 8 bases separating them. The CDR3 reads CAWSVHGMNTEAFF. CDR3 nucleotides: TGTGCCTGGAGTGTACACGGGATGAACACTGAAGCTTTCTTT.

This clone was observed a few times. The V and J genes are TRBV5-6 and TRBJ1-5; no firm D call. In germline, CDR1 is SGHDT, CDR2 YYEEEE. The CDR3 runs 15 residues. Trimming pared 1 base from V and 3 bases from J, leaving 11 bases between. CDR3 DNA sequence: TGTGCCAGCAGCTTGACACCGGCGGCCAATCAGCCCCAGCATTTT. It encodes CASSLTPAANQPQHF.

V and J are TRBV19 and TRBJ2-2, with TRBD1 matching 8 bases. Germline V gene lookup returns CDR1 LNHDA and CDR2 SQIVND (reference sequence). The CDR3 spans 15 residues. Trimming cost V 4 bases and J 4 bases; bases outside gene matches: 5. The CDR3 DNA reads as TGTGCCAGTAGTACACAGGGGGTGGGCACCGGGGAGCTGTTTTTT. It yields the protein CASSTQGVGTGELFF.

The table lists this clone with a few counts. The chain recombines TRBV18 with TRBJ1-1; maybe TRBD1 (5 bases). The CDR3 is made up of 16 amino acids. Trimming cost V 3 bases and J 1 base, with 15 bases left between them. Germline V CDR1 and CDR2: KGHSH, LQKENI. The CDR3 nucleotides read TGTGCCAGCTCACCTCGGCCTGATCAGGGGAACACTGAAGCTTTCTTT. It translates to CASSPRPDQGNTEAFF.

The V call is TRBV4-2, the J call TRBJ2-3, with D perhaps matching TRBD2 (5 bases). The length of the CDR3 is 13 residues. Germline CDR1 LGHNA, CDR2 YNFKEQ. The germline V and J ends were trimmed by 3 bases and 6 bases, with 10 bases remaining between them. The CDR3 DNA reads as TGTGCCAGCAGCCACCTGGAGGCGGATACGCAGTATTTT. It is translated as CASSHLEADTQYF.

The V and J genes are TRBV28 and TRBJ1-2, with 9 bases that match TRBD1. V gave up 5 bases and J gave up 8 bases; unmatched junction bases: 9. From germline, CDR1 is MDHEN and CDR2 SYDVKM. The CDR3 covers 14 residues. The CDR3 here is CASSTQTGGRGYTF. The CDR3 nucleotides are TGTGCCAGCAGTACACAAACAGGGGGCCGAGGCTACACCTTC.

The chain couples TRBV2 to TRBJ1-4; possible D gene TRBD1, 6 bases. From germline, CDR1 is SNHLY and CDR2 FYNNEI. The V end lost 6 bases, the J end lost 3 bases, and 14 bases lay between the germline ends. This CDR3 is built from 15 residues. The CDR3 spells CASRDSLASNEKLFF. CDR3 nucleotide sequence: TGTGCCAGCAGGGACAGTTTAGCGTCTAATGAAAAACTGTTTTTT. The full variable domain, in which reference TRBV2 and TRBJ1-4 provide the parts outside the CDR3, is EPEVTQTPSHQVTQMGQEVILRCVPISNHLYFYWYRQILGQKVEFLVSFYNNEISEKSEIFDDQFSVERPDGSNFTLKIRSTKLEDSAMYFCASRDSLASNEKLFFGSGTQLSVL.

The rearrangement uses TRBV10-3 and TRBJ1-3; 9 bases align to TRBD1. The CDR3 is made up of 15 amino acids. The junction had 2 bases not matched to a gene; V was cut back by 2 bases and J by 3 bases. Germline CDR1 is ENHRY and CDR2 is SYGVKD. This chain's CDR3 is CAISENRGLGNTIYF. The CDR3 DNA is TGTGCCATCAGTGAGAACAGGGGGCTTGGAAACACCATATATTTT.

For the CDR3, the DNA is TGTGCCAGCAGCCAAGATGTGCTAGCGGGGTTGACCAAAAACATTCAGTACTTC. This gives the protein CASSQDVLAGLTKNIQYF. The J gene is TRBJ2-4, the V gene TRBV4-2; 9 bases map to TRBD2. CDR1 and CDR2 from the germline V gene are LGHNA and YNFKEQ. V was pared by 0 bases and J by 2 bases, with 8 bases of the junction left unmatched. The CDR3 is 18 residues long.

V gene TRBV12-3 or TRBV12-4 combines with J gene TRBJ1-1, with a possible D match to TRBD1 (6 bases). Trimming removed 10 bases from V and 0 bases from J, with 9 bases in between. CDR3 length equals 12 residues. CDR3 nucleotides: TGTGCCATCGGACAGATGAACACTGAAGCTTTCTTT. Translation: CAIGQMNTEAFF.

The CDR3 bases are TGTGCCAGCCGACAAGAAACCCTATTCTTTGGAGATACGCAGTATTTT. As protein: CASRQETLFFGDTQYF. The chain joins TRBV28 to TRBJ2-3; the D is unclear. The CDR3 is 16 amino acids. From germline, CDR1 is MDHEN and CDR2 SYDVKM. Trimming pared 8 bases from V and 5 bases from J, leaving 23 bases between.

With respect to this clone: The sample holds other DNA sequences that translate to the same CDR3. The chain recombines TRBV9 with TRBJ2-6; D remains ambiguous. Germline CDR1 and CDR2: SGDLS and YYNGEE. The CDR3 covers 15 residues. The V and J ends lost 0 bases and 0 bases respectively, with 4 bases between them. CDR3 protein: CASSVAGSGANVLTF. The CDR3 nucleotides are TGTGCCAGCAGCGTAGCGGGCTCTGGGGCCAACGTCCTGACTTTC.

In this sample, this clone turned up once. The chain carries TRBV12-3 or TRBV12-4 and TRBJ1-1; tentatively, D is TRBD1 (5 bases). Trimming removed 7 bases at V and 3 bases at J, with 12 bases between. There are 13 residues in the CDR3. The CDR3 region has the DNA TGTGCCAGCATCAAAATACAGGACACTGAAGCTTTCTTT. Amino acid sequence: CASIKIQDTEAFF.

The chain recombines TRBV15 with TRBJ2-1; 13 nucleotides match TRBD2. Looked up from germline, CDR1 is LNHNV and CDR2 is YYDKDF (reference sequence). V lost 4 bases and J lost 9; bases outside the gene matches: 6. The CDR3 is made up of 15 amino acids. The DNA of the CDR3 is TGTGCCACCAGCAAACTAGCGGGGGGGCGTGGTGAGCAGTTCTTC. This encodes CATSKLAGGRGEQFF.

V and J are TRBV7-9 and TRBJ1-4; D is ambiguous. The CDR3 covers 12 residues. In germline, CDR1 is SEHNR, CDR2 FQNEAQ (reference sequence). V was pared by 4 bases and J by 8 bases, with 8 bases between. The CDR3 DNA reads as TGTGCCAGCAGCTCGAACGAGGAAAAACTGTTTTTT. Translated, it gives CASSSNEEKLFF.

This sequence joins TRBV28 and TRBJ1-4; TRBD1 aligns across 8 bases. The CDR3 sequence is 14 residues long. Per germline, CDR1 MDHEN and CDR2 SYDVKM. The trim removed 6 bases at V and 6 bases at J, leaving 6 bases unmatched. CDR3 in amino acids: CASRLGQAYEKLFF. CDR3 DNA sequence: TGTGCCAGCAGACTGGGACAGGCTTATGAAAAACTGTTTTTT.

The chain carries TRBV28 and TRBJ2-3; 11 nucleotides align to TRBD2. Trimming at V came to 9 bases and at J to 7 bases, leaving 6 bases not matched to a gene. CDR1 and CDR2 (germline): MDHEN, SYDVKM. CDR3 length: 13 amino acids. This CDR3 reads CASLAGGPNTQYF. The CDR3 coding sequence is TGTGCCAGTTTAGCGGGAGGGCCTAATACGCAGTATTTT. Using reference TRBV28 and TRBJ2-3 for the parts outside the CDR3, the full variable domain is DVKVTQSSRYLVKRTGEKVFLECVQDMDHENMFWYRQDPGLGLRLIYFSYDVKMKEKGDIPEGYSVSREKKERFSLILESASTNQTSMYLCASLAGGPNTQYFGPGTRLTVL.

The chain employs TRBV7-9 and TRBJ2-3, with 8 bases matching TRBD1. The CDR3 spans 16 residues. Germline trimming cut 4 bases from V and 3 bases from J; bases unmatched to any gene: 9. Germline CDR1 reads SEHNR; CDR2 reads FQNEAQ (reference sequence). The DNA for the CDR3 is TGTGCCAGCAGCTCAGGACAGGGCCACTCAACAGATACGCAGTATTTT. Translation gives CASSSGQGHSTDTQYF.

The chain employs TRBV30 and TRBJ2-1, with 10 nucleotides matching TRBD2. The V gene end was trimmed by 5 bases and the J gene end by 4 bases; junction bases not matched to a gene: 5. Per germline, CDR1 GTSNPN and CDR2 SVGIG (reference sequence). This CDR3 has 14 residues. CDR3 DNA: TGTGCCTGGGGAACTAGCGGGGTATACAATGAGCAGTTCTTC. Encoded protein: CAWGTSGVYNEQFF.

V gene TRBV7-2 combines with J gene TRBJ2-7; 7 positions match TRBD1. J was trimmed by 4 bases and V by 5 bases; bases with no gene match: 11. Per the germline V gene, CDR1 is SGHTA and CDR2 is FQGNSA. The length of the CDR3 is 15 residues. The DNA of the CDR3 is TGTGCCAGCAGCCCGAGGTCTGGACAGGAATACGAGCAGTACTTC. This translates into CASSPRSGQEYEQYF. Full variable domain (remainder filled in from reference TRBV7-2 and TRBJ2-7): GAGVSQSPSNKVTEKGKDVELRCDPISGHTALYWYRQSLGQGLEFLIYFQGNSAPDKSGLPSDRFSAERTGGSVSTLTIQRTQQEDSAVYLCASSPRSGQEYEQYFGPGTRLTVT.